The 29 T cell receptor beta chains listed next were all sequenced from one sample in a study of T cells in Graves' hyperthyroidism and ophthalmopathy (dated by TCRdb to the late 2010s). The method behind the library was multiplex PCR. Data came from an Illumina HiSeq 2000. The TCR beta CDR3 regions were amplified from the RNA transcripts. The first round of RT-PCR for the TCR CDR3 was performed with the HTBI primer set and the Qiagen OneStep RT-PCR kit. The public sequencing data were trimmed at Q25 with fastp and processed into clonotypes with MiXCR by TCRdb, which kept only in-frame beta chains. Rows matching on CDR3 protein sequence are summarized as one entry with the most common DNA and genes. A total of about 420,000 distinct CDR3 sequences appear in this sample, approximately 15% of them only once. The top ten constitute less than 15% of the sample. The material sequenced was blood. The source of these receptors is a young woman with Graves' hyperthyroidism.

This clonotype was detected many times. The gene calls are TRBV11-2 and TRBJ2-1; D is ambiguous. Germline V gene lookup returns CDR1 SGHAT and CDR2 FQNNGV. This CDR3 contains 13 residues. V dropped 7 bases and J dropped 7 bases, with 14 bases sitting between them. CDR3 coding DNA: TGTGCCAGCACCCTCCCGGTTAGGAATGAGCAGTTCTTC. It specifies CASTLPVRNEQFF. Variable domain in full (rest from reference TRBV11-2 and TRBJ2-1): EAGVAQSPRYKIIEKRQSVAFWCNPISGHATLYWYQQILGQGPKLLIQFQNNGVVDDSQLPKDRFSAERLKGVDSTLKIQPAKLEDSAVYLCASTLPVRNEQFFGPGTRLTVL.

This clonotype appeared a few times. The CDR3 spells CSVRTSGSNEQFF. The CDR3 DNA sequence: TGCAGCGTTAGGACTAGCGGGAGCAATGAGCAGTTCTTC. The chain employs TRBV29-1 and TRBJ2-1; 13 bases fit TRBD2. The CDR3 runs to 13 residues. Trimming at V came to 5 bases and at J to 6 bases, leaving 1 base not matched to a gene. Germline CDR1 reads SQVTM; CDR2 reads ANQGSEA.

In its sample, this clonotype was seen a few times. A much larger clone differs from this one at a single base, so this may be a read error. This chain joins TRBV20-1 and TRBJ2-7; D is tentatively TRBD1 or TRBD2 (5 bases each). This CDR3 has 14 residues. Germline CDR1 is DFQATT and CDR2 is SNEGSKA (reference sequence). Trimming cost V 3 bases and J 5 bases, with 17 bases left between them. The CDR3, as DNA: TGCAGTGCTAGTCCCAGCGGCAAGGGGAACGAGCAGTACTTC. This codes for CSASPSGKGNEQYF.

In its sample, this clonotype was seen many times. The chain joins TRBV28 to TRBJ1-1; D gene ambiguous. This CDR3 has 12 residues. The germline V gene has CDR1 MDHEN and CDR2 SYDVKM. V lost 4 bases and J 4 bases, leaving 7 bases between the germline ends. The CDR3 sequence: CASSYGVTEAFF. CDR3 sequence (DNA): TGTGCCAGCAGTTACGGAGTCACTGAAGCTTTCTTT.

The table lists this clonotype with a few counts. This chain connects TRBV20-1 to TRBJ1-1; D possibly corresponds to TRBD1 (5 bases). The CDR3 length is 14 residues. CDR1 is DFQATT, CDR2 SNEGSKA, per germline (reference sequence). Trimming pared 3 bases from V and 2 bases from J, leaving 13 bases between. The CDR3 region is CSASYATANTEAFF. CDR3 bases: TGCAGTGCTAGTTATGCGACAGCAAACACTGAAGCTTTCTTT.

This clonotype was detected many times. This chain joins TRBV7-9 and TRBJ1-1; TRBD1 might be the D (5 bases). Germline CDR1 SEHNR, CDR2 FQNEAQ (reference sequence). V lost 5 bases to trimming and J lost 1 base, with 11 bases between them. CDR3 size: 14 residues. CDR3 sequence: CASSRRDENTEAFF. Written as DNA, the CDR3 is TGTGCCAGCAGCCGCAGGGACGAGAACACTGAAGCTTTCTTT.

V usage is TRBV6-1 and J usage is TRBJ2-2, with TRBD2 matching 7 bases. V was pared by 7 bases and J by 4 bases, with 9 bases of the junction left unmatched. Germline lookup yields CDR1 MNHNS and CDR2 SASEGT. The CDR3 loop spans 15 amino acids. This chain's CDR3 is CASIRRWGGTGELFF. In nucleotides, the CDR3 is TGTGCCAGCATCCGGCGATGGGGGGGCACCGGGGAGCTGTTTTTT.

The V gene is TRBV10-3, the J gene TRBJ2-6, with 8 nucleotides matching TRBD2. The germline V gene has CDR1 ENHRY and CDR2 SYGVKD. V trimming: 8 bases; J trimming: 0 bases; junction bases outside the gene matches: 6. The CDR3 extends over 16 amino acids. The CDR3: CAIRSGGVSGANVLTF. In DNA, the CDR3 is TGTGCCATCCGGAGCGGGGGTGTCTCTGGGGCCAACGTCCTGACTTTC.

This clonotype was counted at least ten times. The rearrangement joins TRBV12-3 or TRBV12-4 to TRBJ2-1; TRBD2 matches at 10 bases. This CDR3 has 18 residues. V shed 6 bases, J shed 0 bases, and the junction held 11 bases outside the gene matches. This chain's CDR3 is CASRPRTGTSDSYNEQFF. CDR3 bases: TGTGCCAGCAGACCTCGGACCGGGACTAGCGACTCCTACAATGAGCAGTTCTTC.

Many counts were recorded for this clonotype. The V gene is TRBV20-1, the J gene TRBJ2-5; D unresolved. Germline CDR1 and CDR2: DFQATT and SNEGSKA (reference sequence). This CDR3 has 9 amino acids. For the CDR3, the DNA is TGCAGGGCGGAAGAGACCCAGTACTTC. Translation gives CRAEETQYF.

This clonotype has more than one count but fewer than ten. J is TRBJ2-2 and V is TRBV15, with TRBD1 matching over 7 bases. The J segment lost 5 bases and the V segment lost 4 bases, leaving 7 bases of the junction unmatched. CDR3 length equals 15 residues. Germline V gene lookup returns CDR1 LNHNV and CDR2 YYDKDF (reference sequence). The CDR3 region has the DNA TGTGCCACCAGCACAGACAGGGCGAGGACCGGGGAGCTGTTTTTT. Amino acid sequence: CATSTDRARTGELFF.

This clonotype was recorded many times. V and J are TRBV7-9 and TRBJ2-7, with 7 bases identical to TRBD1. The CDR3 is 15 amino acids. Germline loops: CDR1 SEHNR, CDR2 FQNEAQ (reference sequence). Unmatched junction bases numbered 11, after V lost 4 bases and J lost 5 bases. Here the CDR3 DNA reads TGTGCCAGCAGCTCCTATGGGACAGTTAAAGACGAGCAGTACTTC. This codes for CASSSYGTVKDEQYF.

This clonotype was found many times. V usage is TRBV7-8 and J usage is TRBJ2-3; 9 nucleotides agree with TRBD2. The ends lost 7 bases at V and 6 bases at J; junction bases unmatched: 11. Germline CDR1 SGHVS, CDR2 FQNEAQ. The length of the CDR3 is 15 residues. The DNA of the CDR3 is TGTGCCAGCACCGACCCCCCAGGGACTAGCGATACGCAGTATTTT. Translating gives CASTDPPGTSDTQYF.

Only a few counts were recorded for this clonotype. The chain links TRBV5-6 to TRBJ2-7; 8 bases agree with TRBD1. This CDR3 is 19 amino acids long. Trimming at V came to 6 bases and at J to 3 bases, leaving 23 bases not matched to a gene. Germline CDR1 reads SGHDT; CDR2 reads YYEEEE. The CDR3 DNA follows: TGTGCCAGCACCTCCCGCGGGGACAGGAGAAGATATACGCACTACGAGCAGTACTTC. Translation: CASTSRGDRRRYTHYEQYF.

This clonotype occurred a few times. The J gene is TRBJ1-2, the V gene TRBV20-1; maybe TRBD1 (5 bases). CDR1 is DFQATT, CDR2 SNEGSKA, per germline (reference sequence). Trimming left V 6 bases short and J 4 bases short, with 12 bases between. The CDR3 sequence is 12 residues long. DNA for the CDR3: TGCAGTGCGAAAGACAGCCTCTATGGCTACACCTTC. Translated: CSAKDSLYGYTF.

The CDR3 region has the DNA TGTGCCAGCAGCCCTCAACAGGGCCAGAAGTACGAGCAGTACTTC. Translation: CASSPQQGQKYEQYF. The V call is TRBV7-8, the J call TRBJ2-7; D might be TRBD1 (6 bases). V gave up 5 bases and J gave up 4 bases, with 18 bases separating them. This CDR3 region has 15 residues. Germline loops: CDR1 SGHVS, CDR2 FQNEAQ.

This clonotype was picked up many times. This chain joins TRBV6-2 or TRBV6-3 and TRBJ2-6, with D possibly being TRBD1 (6 bases). Trimming removed 4 bases at V and 2 bases at J, with 9 bases between. This CDR3 is 15 amino acids long. Germline V CDR1 and CDR2: MNHEY, SVGEGT. The CDR3, as DNA: TGTGCCAGCAGTTCAGGACAGCCTGGGGCCAACGTCCTGACTTTC. This codes for CASSSGQPGANVLTF.

This clonotype was seen ten or more times. The chain recombines TRBV12-3 or TRBV12-4 with TRBJ1-2, with D possibly matching TRBD1 (5 bases). The CDR3 has 15 amino acids. V dropped 5 bases and J dropped 4 bases, with 17 bases sitting between them. The CDR3 DNA reads TGTGCCAGCAGTCCGAGACCACCAGGGCTCTATGGCTACACCTTC. Its translation is CASSPRPPGLYGYTF.

This clonotype was picked up many times. The chain uses TRBV12-3 or TRBV12-4 and TRBJ1-5, with D unresolved. The CDR3 contains 14 residues. V lost 2 bases, J lost 6 bases, and 11 bases lay in between. The CDR3 reads CASSLRPRSQPQHF. The CDR3 region has the DNA TGTGCCAGCAGTTTACGGCCCCGGAGTCAGCCCCAGCATTTT.

J is TRBJ2-7 and V is TRBV6-6; D possibly corresponds to TRBD1 (5 bases). From germline, CDR1 is MNHNY and CDR2 SVGAGI (reference sequence). V was trimmed by 2 bases and J by 2 bases, leaving 19 bases between them. The CDR3 has 17 amino acids. In DNA, the CDR3 is TGTGCCAGCAGTTACCTCCCCCCAGGGAACCCCCCCTACGAGCAGTACTTC. Its protein is CASSYLPPGNPPYEQYF.

This clonotype was seen many times. The chain joins TRBV5-5 to TRBJ2-3; D is perhaps TRBD2 (7 bases). In germline, CDR1 is SGHKS, CDR2 YYEKEE (reference sequence). There are 15 residues in the CDR3. Trimming removed 1 base from V and 5 bases from J, with 14 bases in between. Written as DNA, the CDR3 is TGTGCCAGCAGCTTGTATCCGAGGGGGGGAGATACGCAGTATTTT. It is translated as CASSLYPRGGDTQYF.

J is TRBJ1-1 and V is TRBV6-9; D remains unclear. Trimming cost V 3 bases and J 1 base, with 9 bases left between them. The length of the CDR3 is 14 residues. Germline V gene lookup returns CDR1 MNHGY and CDR2 SVAAGI. The CDR3 DNA reads TGTGCCAGCAGTTACACACCAGGGAACACTGAAGCTTTCTTT. Its protein is CASSYTPGNTEAFF.

At least ten counts were recorded for this clonotype. This chain joins TRBV28 and TRBJ2-7; unclear D gene. The CDR3 is 13 amino acids. Germline-derived CDR1 and CDR2 are MDHEN and SYDVKM. V was pared by 6 bases and J by 1 base, with 10 bases between. The CDR3 here is CASRKGRSYEQYF. CDR3 in DNA: TGTGCCAGCAGGAAGGGAAGATCCTACGAGCAGTACTTC.

This clonotype has at least ten counts. The rearrangement joins TRBV12-3 or TRBV12-4 to TRBJ1-2, with D unresolved. The V end was cut by 5 bases, the J end by 3 bases, with 10 bases between. CDR3 length: 13 amino acids. This CDR3 reads CASSTMGYYGYTF. Here the CDR3 DNA reads TGTGCCAGCAGTACGATGGGCTACTATGGCTACACCTTC.

The rearrangement links TRBV25-1 to TRBJ1-5, with D possibly matching TRBD1 (6 bases). This CDR3 spans 19 amino acids. The V and J ends lost 6 bases and 0 bases respectively, with 24 bases between them. CDR1 MGHDK and CDR2 SYGVNS come from the germline V gene. CDR3 DNA sequence: TGTGCCAGCAGGCCTAATGGACAGAAAACCCACTATAGCAATCAGCCCCAGCATTTT. Protein: CASRPNGQKTHYSNQPQHF.

This clonotype was recorded many times. This chain links TRBV12-3 or TRBV12-4 with TRBJ2-1; a weak D match, TRBD2 (6 bases). The CDR3 is 13 residues long. The germline V and J ends were trimmed by 2 bases and 9 bases, with 11 bases remaining between them. CDR3 in amino acids: CASSLNGGTEQFF. The DNA for the CDR3 is TGTGCCAGCAGTTTAAACGGCGGGACTGAGCAGTTCTTC.

This clonotype came up a few times. The chain uses TRBV27 and TRBJ2-6; D is undetermined. Trimming pared 6 bases from V and 0 bases from J, leaving 9 bases between. From germline, CDR1 is MNHEY and CDR2 SMNVEV (reference sequence). The CDR3 covers 15 residues. Here the CDR3 reads CASRAPSSGANVLTF. The CDR3 DNA reads as TGTGCCAGCAGGGCGCCTTCCTCTGGGGCCAACGTCCTGACTTTC.

This clonotype has at least ten counts. The V gene is TRBV12-3 or TRBV12-4, the J gene TRBJ1-1; no clear D. CDR3 length equals 15 residues. Trimming stripped 6 bases from V and 4 bases from J, with 18 bases between. In DNA, the CDR3 is TGTGCCAGCAGCTCTCCTCGCAAGTTCGGCACTGAAGCTTTCTTT. Translation gives CASSSPRKFGTEAFF.

This clonotype was found many times. The chain links TRBV6-1 to TRBJ1-2; D is unclear. Trimming removed 4 bases at V and 8 bases at J, with 11 bases between. Per the germline V gene, CDR1 is MNHNS and CDR2 is SASEGT. The CDR3 sequence is 12 residues long. The chain's CDR3 is CASSAAGGGYTF. CDR3 nucleotide sequence: TGTGCCAGCAGTGCGGCAGGTGGGGGCTACACCTTC.